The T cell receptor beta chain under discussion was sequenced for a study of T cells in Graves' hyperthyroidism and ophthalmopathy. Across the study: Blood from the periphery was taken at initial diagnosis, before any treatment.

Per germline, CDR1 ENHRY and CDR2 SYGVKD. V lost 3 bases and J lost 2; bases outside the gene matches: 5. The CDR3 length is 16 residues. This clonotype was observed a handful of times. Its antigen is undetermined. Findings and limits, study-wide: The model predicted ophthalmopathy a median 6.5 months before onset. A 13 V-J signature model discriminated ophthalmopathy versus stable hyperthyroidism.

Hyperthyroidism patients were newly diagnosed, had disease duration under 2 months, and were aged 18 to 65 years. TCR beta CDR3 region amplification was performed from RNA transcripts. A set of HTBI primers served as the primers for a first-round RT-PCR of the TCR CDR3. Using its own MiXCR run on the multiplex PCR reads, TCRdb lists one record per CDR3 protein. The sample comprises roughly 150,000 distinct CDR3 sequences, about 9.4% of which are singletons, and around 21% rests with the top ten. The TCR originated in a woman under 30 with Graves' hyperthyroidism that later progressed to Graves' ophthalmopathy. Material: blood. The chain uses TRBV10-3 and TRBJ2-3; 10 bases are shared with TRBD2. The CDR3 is CAISEYTSGDTDTQYF. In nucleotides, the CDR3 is TGTGCCATCAGTGAATATACTAGCGGGGACACAGATACGCAGTATTTT.